These T cell receptor beta chains were read from a single sample in a study of read filtering for tumor transcriptome and immune sequencing. TCRdb re-derived calls from the reads in MiXCR, one entry per CDR3 protein. The sample lists about 35,000 distinct CDR3 sequences, over 11% occurring once. Sequencing was carried out using a population of CD138-negative cells sorted from bone marrow. All receptors come from a donor at least 40 years old with multiple myeloma. The CDR3 runs from the conserved cysteine through the conserved F or W. Each record gives: V gene, clone size, D gene, J gene, CDR3 protein, CDR3 DNA. A D gene is named only where the DNA matches it firmly. Clone size is stated in some rows and not others, as once, few, many or a class when expanded.

v_call: TRBV7-9
clone_size: -
d_call: TRBD1
j_call: TRBJ2-3
cdr3_aa: CASSFQGAMDTQYF
cdr3_nt: TGTGCCAGCAGCTTTCAGGGGGCCATGGATACGCAGTATTTT

v_call: TRBV20-1
clone_size: -
d_call: TRBD2
j_call: TRBJ2-3
cdr3_aa: CSAKGLAGVMGGTDTQYF
cdr3_nt: TGCAGTGCTAAGGGACTAGCGGGAGTTATGGGCGGCACAGATACGCAGTATTTT

v_call: TRBV7-9
clone_size: many
d_call: TRBD1
j_call: TRBJ1-4
cdr3_aa: CASSSGQGNEKLFF
cdr3_nt: TGTGCCAGCAGCTCGGGACAGGGCAATGAAAAACTGTTTTTT

v_call: TRBV19
clone_size: many
d_call: -
j_call: TRBJ2-1
cdr3_aa: CASSTLRPTRKDEQFF
cdr3_nt: TGTGCCAGTAGTACCCTCCGCCCCACCCGTAAGGATGAGCAGTTCTTC

v_call: TRBV4-1
clone_size: many
d_call: -
j_call: TRBJ1-5
cdr3_aa: CASSQALGNRQPHF
cdr3_nt: TGCGCCAGCAGCCAAGCTTTGGGGAACAGGCAACCGCATTTT

v_call: TRBV19
clone_size: many
d_call: -
j_call: TRBJ2-6
cdr3_aa: CASSIQGAGANVLTF
cdr3_nt: TGTGCCAGTAGTATCCAGGGAGCTGGGGCCAACGTCCTGACTTTC

v_call: TRBV7-3
clone_size: many
d_call: -
j_call: TRBJ2-2
cdr3_aa: CASSFTVPGELFF
cdr3_nt: TGTGCCAGCAGCTTTACGGTGCCCGGGGAGCTGTTTTTT

v_call: TRBV27
clone_size: many
d_call: TRBD1
j_call: TRBJ1-5
cdr3_aa: CASSLTGGANQPQHF
cdr3_nt: TGTGCCAGCAGTTTGACAGGGGGAGCTAATCAGCCCCAGCATTTT

v_call: TRBV7-3
clone_size: many
d_call: -
j_call: TRBJ2-4
cdr3_aa: CASSPRGSKNIQYF
cdr3_nt: TGTGCCAGCAGCCCCAGGGGATCCAAAAACATTCAGTACTTC

v_call: TRBV7-9
clone_size: many
d_call: -
j_call: TRBJ1-3
cdr3_aa: CASSPWAGSGNTIYF
cdr3_nt: TGTGCCAGCAGCCCTTGGGCGGGGTCTGGAAACACCATATATTTT

v_call: TRBV11-2
clone_size: -
d_call: -
j_call: TRBJ2-2
cdr3_aa: CASSTSGPTGELFF
cdr3_nt: TGTGCCAGCAGCACGTCAGGACCGACCGGGGAGCTGTTTTTT

v_call: TRBV12-3/TRBV12-4
clone_size: many
d_call: TRBD2
j_call: TRBJ2-7
cdr3_aa: CASRWGLAGEDSF
cdr3_nt: TGTGCCAGCAGATGGGGACTAGCGGGAGAGGATAGCTTC

v_call: TRBV6-1
clone_size: -
d_call: TRBD2
j_call: TRBJ2-3
cdr3_aa: CASRLRPGLAGDTQYF
cdr3_nt: TGTGCCAGCAGACTAAGGCCGGGACTAGCGGGTGATACGCAGTATTTT

v_call: TRBV14
clone_size: medium-sized
d_call: -
j_call: TRBJ1-1
cdr3_aa: CASSQSTRTEAFF
cdr3_nt: TGTGCCAGCAGCCAATCCACTCGTACTGAAGCTTTCTTT

v_call: TRBV20-1
clone_size: many
d_call: -
j_call: TRBJ2-7
cdr3_aa: CSATQRSYEQYF
cdr3_nt: TGCAGTGCTACTCAGCGGTCCTACGAGCAGTACTTC

v_call: TRBV20-1
clone_size: -
d_call: -
j_call: TRBJ2-1
cdr3_aa: CSVPKGEGAYNEQFF
cdr3_nt: TGCAGTGTCCCTAAGGGGGAAGGGGCCTACAATGAGCAGTTCTTC

v_call: TRBV6-1
clone_size: many
d_call: TRBD1
j_call: TRBJ1-1
cdr3_aa: CASTLDRLEAFF
cdr3_nt: TGTGCCAGCACTCTGGACAGGCTTGAAGCTTTCTTT

v_call: TRBV5-1
clone_size: many
d_call: -
j_call: TRBJ1-2
cdr3_aa: CASSQQANYGYTF
cdr3_nt: TGCGCCAGCAGCCAACAGGCAAACTATGGCTACACCTTC

v_call: TRBV5-1
clone_size: many
d_call: -
j_call: TRBJ2-1
cdr3_aa: CASSLVQNNEQFF
cdr3_nt: TGCGCCAGCAGCTTGGTTCAGAACAATGAGCAGTTCTTC

v_call: TRBV6-1
clone_size: -
d_call: -
j_call: TRBJ1-1
cdr3_aa: CASTQGYLSTEAFF
cdr3_nt: TGTGCCAGCACCCAGGGGTACCTGAGCACTGAAGCTTTCTTT

v_call: TRBV2
clone_size: many
d_call: -
j_call: TRBJ2-1
cdr3_aa: CASIEEGVQFF
cdr3_nt: TGTGCCAGCATTGAGGAGGGGGTGCAGTTCTTC

v_call: TRBV5-1
clone_size: medium-sized
d_call: -
j_call: TRBJ1-5
cdr3_aa: CASSRGFGQPQHF
cdr3_nt: TGCGCCAGCAGCAGAGGTTTCGGCCAGCCCCAGCATTTT

v_call: TRBV20-1
clone_size: few
d_call: TRBD1
j_call: TRBJ2-3
cdr3_aa: CSATYGQGKGTDTQYF
cdr3_nt: TGCAGTGCTACTTACGGACAGGGAAAGGGCACAGATACGCAGTATTTT

v_call: TRBV12-3/TRBV12-4
clone_size: many
d_call: -
j_call: TRBJ1-2
cdr3_aa: CASSLVRYGYTF
cdr3_nt: TGTGCCAGCAGTTTAGTCCGGTATGGCTACACCTTC

v_call: TRBV5-6
clone_size: many
d_call: -
j_call: TRBJ1-2
cdr3_aa: CASSRTTGQTLSSYGYTF
cdr3_nt: TGTGCCAGCAGCCGGACAACGGGACAAACTCTTTCCAGCTATGGCTACACCTTC

v_call: TRBV6-5
clone_size: many
d_call: -
j_call: TRBJ2-7
cdr3_aa: CASRDTTYEQYF
cdr3_nt: TGTGCCAGCAGAGACACAACCTACGAGCAGTACTTC

v_call: TRBV7-6
clone_size: many
d_call: -
j_call: TRBJ2-2
cdr3_aa: CASAVTGELFF
cdr3_nt: TGTGCCAGCGCTGTCACCGGGGAGCTGTTTTTT

v_call: TRBV6-6
clone_size: many
d_call: -
j_call: TRBJ2-7
cdr3_aa: CASSYGLSSYEQYF
cdr3_nt: TGTGCCAGCAGTTACGGGCTCAGCTCCTACGAGCAGTACTTC

v_call: TRBV20-1
clone_size: many
d_call: -
j_call: TRBJ1-1
cdr3_aa: CSASKLITNEAFF
cdr3_nt: TGCAGTGCTAGTAAATTAATAACAAATGAAGCTTTCTTT

v_call: TRBV29-1
clone_size: many
d_call: -
j_call: TRBJ2-6
cdr3_aa: CSVESTGDYSGANVLTF
cdr3_nt: TGCAGCGTTGAGTCGACAGGGGACTACTCTGGGGCCAACGTCCTGACTTTC

v_call: TRBV5-1
clone_size: medium-sized
d_call: -
j_call: TRBJ1-3
cdr3_aa: CASSLDSSGNTIYF
cdr3_nt: TGCGCCAGCAGCTTGGACAGCTCTGGAAACACCATATATTTT

v_call: TRBV5-1
clone_size: many
d_call: -
j_call: TRBJ1-5
cdr3_aa: CASSLGGYSNQPQHF
cdr3_nt: TGCGCCAGCAGCTTGGGGGGATATAGCAATCAGCCCCAGCATTTT

v_call: TRBV5-6
clone_size: many
d_call: -
j_call: TRBJ1-2
cdr3_aa: CASSPTSVNYGYTF
cdr3_nt: TGTGCCAGCAGCCCAACATCAGTTAACTATGGCTACACCTTC

v_call: TRBV6-5
clone_size: -
d_call: TRBD1
j_call: TRBJ1-1
cdr3_aa: CASSWAGGGTEAFF
cdr3_nt: TGTGCCAGCAGTTGGGCAGGGGGCGGCACTGAAGCTTTCTTT